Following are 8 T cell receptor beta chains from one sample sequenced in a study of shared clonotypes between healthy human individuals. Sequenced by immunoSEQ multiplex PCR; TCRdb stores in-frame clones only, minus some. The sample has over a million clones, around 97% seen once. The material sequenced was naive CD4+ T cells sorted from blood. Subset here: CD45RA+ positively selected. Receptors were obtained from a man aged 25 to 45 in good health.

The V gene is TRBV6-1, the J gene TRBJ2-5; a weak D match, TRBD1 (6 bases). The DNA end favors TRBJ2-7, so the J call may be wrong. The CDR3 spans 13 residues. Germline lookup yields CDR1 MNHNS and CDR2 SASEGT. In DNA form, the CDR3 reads TGTGCCAGCAGCCTGGACAGACCCTACGAGCAGTACTTC. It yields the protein CASSLDRPYEQYF.

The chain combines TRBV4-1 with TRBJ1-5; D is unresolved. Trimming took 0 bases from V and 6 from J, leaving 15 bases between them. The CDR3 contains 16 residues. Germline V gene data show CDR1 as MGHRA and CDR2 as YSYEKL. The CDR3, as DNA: TGCGCCAGCAGCCAAGACGTCACATTAGGAGCTCAGCCCCAGCATTTT. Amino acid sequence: CASSQDVTLGAQPQHF.

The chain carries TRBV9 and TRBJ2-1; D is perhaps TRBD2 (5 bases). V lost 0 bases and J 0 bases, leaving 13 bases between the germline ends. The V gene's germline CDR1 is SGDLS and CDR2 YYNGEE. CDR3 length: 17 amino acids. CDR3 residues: CASSVVAAVSSYNEQFF. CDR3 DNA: TGTGCCAGCAGCGTAGTGGCAGCGGTTAGCTCCTACAATGAGCAGTTCTTC.

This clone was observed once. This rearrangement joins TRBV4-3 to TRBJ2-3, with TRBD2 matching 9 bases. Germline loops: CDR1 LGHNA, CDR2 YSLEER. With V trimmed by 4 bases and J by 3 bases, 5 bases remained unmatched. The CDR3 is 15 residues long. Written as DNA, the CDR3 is TGCGCCAGCAGCCTCCAGACTAGCGGTACAGATACGCAGTATTTT. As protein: CASSLQTSGTDTQYF.

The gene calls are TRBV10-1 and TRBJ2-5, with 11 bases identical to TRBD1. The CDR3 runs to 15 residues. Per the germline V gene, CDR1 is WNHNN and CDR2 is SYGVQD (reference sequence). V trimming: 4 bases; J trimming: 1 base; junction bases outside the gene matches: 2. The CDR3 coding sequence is TGCGCCAGCAGTGCCGGACAGGGGGCCCAAGAGACCCAGTACTTC. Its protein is CASSAGQGAQETQYF.

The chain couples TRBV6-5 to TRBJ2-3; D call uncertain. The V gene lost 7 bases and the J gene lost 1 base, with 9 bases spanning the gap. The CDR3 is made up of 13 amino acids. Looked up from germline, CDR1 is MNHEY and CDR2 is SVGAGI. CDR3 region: CASKAVGTDTQYF. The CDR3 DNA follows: TGTGCCAGCAAGGCGGTCGGCACAGATACGCAGTATTTT.

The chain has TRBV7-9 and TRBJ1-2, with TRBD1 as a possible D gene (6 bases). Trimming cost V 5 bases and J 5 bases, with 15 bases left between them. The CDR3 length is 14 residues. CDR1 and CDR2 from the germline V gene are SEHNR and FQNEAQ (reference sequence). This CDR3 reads CASSRHQGNYGYTF. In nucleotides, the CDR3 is TGTGCCAGCAGCCGACATCAGGGGAATTATGGCTACACCTTC.

CDR3 sequence: CASSGQGQETQYF. CDR3 bases: TGCGCCAGCTCCGGACAGGGCCAAGAGACCCAGTACTTC. The gene calls are TRBV5-1 and TRBJ2-5, with TRBD1 matching 8 bases. J lost 1 base, V lost 7 bases, and 3 bases had no gene match. The CDR3 length is 13 residues. Germline loops: CDR1 SGHRS, CDR2 YFSETQ.